Below, 24 T cell receptor beta chains from the same sample are listed, as sequenced in a study of blood T cell repertoires in COVID-19. Only in-frame clones appear in the TCRdb table, and some are missing; sequencing was by immunoSEQ multiplex PCR. The sample has about 330,000 clones, roughly 90% seen once; the top ten hold under 4.5%. The sample comprised peripheral blood. All receptors come from a woman aged 50 to 65 with active or convalescent COVID-19.

V usage is TRBV12-3 or TRBV12-4 and J usage is TRBJ1-2; D unresolved. V was cut by 7 bases and J by 4 bases, with 13 bases left in between. This CDR3 region has 13 residues. The CDR3 protein is CASTKTGIYGYTF. As DNA, the CDR3 is TGTGCCAGCACCAAGACCGGGATCTATGGCTACACCTTC.

The rearrangement uses TRBV7-2 and TRBJ2-2, with 11 bases matching TRBD2. V shed 2 bases, J shed 3 bases, and the junction held 5 bases outside the gene matches. Per germline, CDR1 SGHTA and CDR2 FQGNSA. CDR3 length: 17 amino acids. The CDR3 nucleotides are TGTGCCAGCAGCTTAACTAGCGGGAGTTTTTACACCGGGGAGCTGTTTTTT. This codes for CASSLTSGSFYTGELFF.

The rearrangement links TRBV12-5 to TRBJ2-7, with TRBD2 as a possible D gene (5 bases). The CDR3 extends over 17 amino acids. V was trimmed by 2 bases and J by 0 bases, leaving 17 bases between them. Germline CDR1 LGHNT, CDR2 FRNRAP. The CDR3 reads CASGLSIGGPSSYEQYF. The CDR3 region has the DNA TGTGCTAGTGGTTTGTCGATTGGAGGACCCAGCTCCTACGAGCAGTACTTC.

The rearrangement joins TRBV11-2 to TRBJ2-7, with D hard to call. Looked up from germline, CDR1 is SGHAT and CDR2 is FQNNGV. Trimming shortened V by 4 bases and J by 0 bases, and 10 bases separated the two germline ends. The CDR3 contains 14 residues. The CDR3 nucleotides read TGTGCCAGCAGCTCACCACGGAGCTCCTACGAGCAGTACTTC. Translating it yields CASSSPRSSYEQYF.

This chain connects TRBV5-8 to TRBJ2-7; TRBD1 matches 7 bases. Germline CDR1 is SGHTS and CDR2 is YDEGEE. The CDR3 sequence is 14 residues long. V was pared by 4 bases and J by 6 bases, with 10 bases of the junction left unmatched. CDR3: CASSSGVGGIEQYF. The CDR3 nucleotides are TGTGCCAGCAGCAGTGGGGTAGGGGGCATCGAGCAGTACTTC. Variable domain in full (rest from reference TRBV5-8 and TRBJ2-7): EAGVTQSPTHLIKTRGQQATLRCSPISGHTSVYWYQQALGLGLQFLLWYDEGEERNRGNFPPRFSGRQFPNYSSELNVNALELEDSALYLCASSSGVGGIEQYFGPGTRLTVT.

V and J are TRBV10-3 and TRBJ2-3; maybe TRBD2 (5 bases). The CDR3 runs to 13 residues. Trimming stripped 10 bases from V and 4 bases from J, with 15 bases between. From germline, CDR1 is ENHRY and CDR2 SYGVKD. For the CDR3, the DNA is TGTGCCACCCAAGCTAGCTCGGCAGATACGCAGTATTTT. It is translated as CATQASSADTQYF.

This clone was seen at least ten times. This sequence joins TRBV25-1 and TRBJ2-1; a possible D gene is TRBD2 (5 bases). The V and J ends lost 2 bases and 6 bases respectively, with 20 bases between them. The CDR3 spans 17 residues. CDR1 MGHDK and CDR2 SYGVNS come from the germline V gene. The CDR3 nucleotides are TGTGCCAGCAGTGAACCCCAAGGGAGAATATTGCCCAATGAGCAGTTCTTC. This codes for CASSEPQGRILPNEQFF.

CDR3 in DNA: TGCAGCGTTTATAGCGGGAGCTCCTACGAGCAGTACTTC. Amino acid sequence: CSVYSGSSYEQYF. The J gene is TRBJ2-7, the V gene TRBV29-1, with 9 bases that match TRBD2. CDR3 length: 13 amino acids. Per the germline V gene, CDR1 is SQVTM and CDR2 is ANQGSEA. V lost 5 bases and J lost 0; bases outside the gene matches: 2.

This clone was recorded a few times. The chain uses TRBV7-3 and TRBJ2-2; 9 bases fit TRBD1. Losses at the gene ends were 5 bases for V and 6 bases for J; bases not matched to a gene: 10. Germline V gene sequence: CDR1 SGHTA, CDR2 FQGTGA. This CDR3 is 16 amino acids long. CDR3 sequence reads: CASSTTGGTTSGELFF. In DNA, the CDR3 is TGTGCCAGCAGCACAACAGGGGGCACGACATCCGGGGAGCTGTTTTTT.

J is TRBJ2-2 and V is TRBV5-1; D possibly corresponds to TRBD1 (5 bases). CDR1 is SGHRS and CDR2 is YFSETQ in the germline V gene. V shed 3 bases and J shed 1 base, with 13 bases lying between them. There are 16 residues in the CDR3. The CDR3 sequence: CASSSDRQLNTGELFF. The CDR3 region has the DNA TGCGCCAGCAGCTCTGACAGACAACTGAACACCGGGGAGCTGTTTTTT.

The chain carries TRBV12-3 or TRBV12-4 and TRBJ1-6; D call uncertain. Deletions cut 7 bases from V and 11 bases from J, with 15 bases between. This CDR3 spans 13 amino acids. This CDR3 is CASTGRERAPLHF. In nucleotides, the CDR3 is TGTGCCAGCACCGGTAGGGAGAGGGCACCCCTCCACTTT.

This rearrangement joins TRBV3-1 (or the pseudogene TRBV3-2) to TRBJ1-2, with 9 bases aligning to TRBD1. From germline, CDR1 is LGHDT and CDR2 YNNKEL (reference sequence). The trim removed 4 bases at V and 2 bases at J, leaving 2 bases unmatched. CDR3 length: 14 residues. The CDR3 sequence is CASSRGQGNYGYTF. CDR3 DNA: TGTGCCAGCAGCCGAGGACAGGGGAACTATGGCTACACCTTC.

V gene TRBV6-2 or TRBV6-3 combines with J gene TRBJ2-7; 7 nucleotides match TRBD2. CDR1 is MNHEY, CDR2 SVGEGT, per germline. With V trimmed by 0 bases and J by 0 bases, 5 bases remained unmatched. The CDR3 extends over 16 amino acids. CDR3 bases: TGTGCCAGCAGTTACTCATTAGGCGGGAGCTCCTACGAGCAGTACTTC. This encodes CASSYSLGGSSYEQYF.

This chain uses TRBV29-1 with TRBJ1-4; 9 positions agree with TRBD1. Germline assignment: CDR1 SQVTM and CDR2 ANQGSEA. The length of the CDR3 is 13 residues. J was trimmed by 8 bases and V by 4 bases; bases with no gene match: 5. The CDR3 sequence: CSVAGTGNEKLFF. CDR3 DNA sequence: TGCAGCGTTGCCGGGACAGGGAACGAAAAACTGTTTTTT.

The chain carries TRBV5-6 and TRBJ1-1; D not certain. The V end was cut by 4 bases, the J end by 1 base, with 8 bases between. This CDR3 contains 13 residues. Germline CDR1 is SGHDT and CDR2 is YYEEEE. In nucleotides, the CDR3 is TGTGCCAGCAGCCAGAGGTCGAACACTGAAGCTTTCTTT. Translated, it gives CASSQRSNTEAFF.

The CDR3 here is CASSLATGHGYTF. CDR3 sequence (DNA): TGTGCCAGCAGCTTAGCGACAGGGCATGGCTACACCTTC. The chain combines TRBV7-9 with TRBJ1-2; 7 bases are shared with TRBD1. J gave up 6 bases and V 0 bases, and 1 base lay outside the gene matches. Germline values: CDR1 SEHNR, CDR2 FQNEAQ (reference sequence). The CDR3 length is 13 residues.

V gene TRBV24-1 combines with J gene TRBJ2-1, with 10 nucleotides matching TRBD2. The length of the CDR3 is 17 residues. Germline CDR1 is KGHDR and CDR2 is SFDVKD. The V segment lost 4 bases and the J segment 5 bases; nucleotides outside the gene matches: 10. The CDR3 DNA follows: TGTGCCACCAGTGACCCGGCAGCGGGAGGGCCTAACAATGAGCAGTTCTTC. Translating it yields CATSDPAAGGPNNEQFF.

The CDR3 coding sequence is TGTGCCAGCAGCTACGCCCAGGGTGGGGATGGCTACACCTTC. Translating it yields CASSYAQGGDGYTF. This sequence joins TRBV4-2 and TRBJ1-2; the D gene is possibly TRBD1 (5 bases). This CDR3 has 14 residues. V lost 5 bases and J lost 6, with 16 bases in between. From germline, CDR1 is LGHNA and CDR2 YNFKEQ.

The chain employs TRBV9 and TRBJ1-1; TRBD1 might be the D (6 bases). The CDR3 runs to 15 residues. V lost 0 bases to trimming and J lost 4 bases, with 13 bases between them. Germline CDR1 reads SGDLS; CDR2 reads YYNGEE. Here the CDR3 DNA reads TGTGCCAGCAGCGTAGGGGTGGACAGTCGCACTGAAGCTTTCTTT. Its protein is CASSVGVDSRTEAFF.

The genes are TRBV20-1 and TRBJ2-3; perhaps TRBD2 as D (5 bases). V lost 3 bases, J lost 0 bases, and 13 bases lay in between. The CDR3 runs to 15 residues. CDR1 is DFQATT, CDR2 SNEGSKA, per germline (reference sequence). In DNA form, the CDR3 reads TGCAGTGCTAGTACTAGTGAGACAAGCACAGATACGCAGTATTTT. Amino acids: CSASTSETSTDTQYF.

The V call is TRBV13, the J call TRBJ2-4; 7 nucleotides align to TRBD1. The germline V gene has CDR1 PRHDT and CDR2 FYEKMQ (reference sequence). V shed 7 bases, J shed 5 bases, and the junction held 11 bases outside the gene matches. The CDR3 runs to 15 residues. The CDR3 protein is CASTRARQGENIQYF. CDR3 DNA: TGTGCCAGCACACGGGCCAGGCAGGGGGAAAACATTCAGTACTTC.

This clone was counted between two and nine times. J is TRBJ2-7 and V is TRBV4-2; possible D gene TRBD2, 6 bases. The CDR3 length is 14 residues. V was pared by 2 bases and J by 3 bases, with 11 bases between. Germline V gives CDR1 LGHNA, CDR2 YNFKEQ. The CDR3 protein is CASSQYGTFYEQYF. The DNA for the CDR3 is TGTGCCAGCAGCCAATACGGGACTTTCTACGAGCAGTACTTC.

The chain has TRBV28 and TRBJ1-2, with 8 bases fitting TRBD1. V trimming: 4 bases; J trimming: 5 bases; junction bases outside the gene matches: 9. This CDR3 is built from 15 residues. The germline gives CDR1 MDHEN, CDR2 SYDVKM. CDR3 bases: TGTGCCAGCAGTTCCTCGGACAGGGACCCTTATGGCTACACCTTC. It encodes CASSSSDRDPYGYTF.

The gene calls are TRBV10-3 and TRBJ2-7, with 10 bases fitting TRBD1. After removal of 7 bases from V and 4 bases from J, the junction contained 4 bases not matched to a gene. Per the germline V gene, CDR1 is ENHRY and CDR2 is SYGVKD. CDR3 length: 13 residues. The CDR3 reads CAIKTDRGYEQYF. CDR3 DNA: TGTGCCATCAAAACGGACAGGGGGTACGAGCAGTACTTC.